These 20 T cell receptor beta chains were sequenced from one sample in a study of beta chain features in type 1 diabetes. As every portion of the isolated RNA was reverse transcribed, the sequencing read expressed TCRB transcripts. The data were produced by immunoSEQ multiplex PCR, yet TCRdb's version contains in-frame clones alone and is incomplete. The table has a few hundred thousand clones, about 26% seen once; the top ten hold 3.5% to 4%. What was sequenced was central memory CD4+ T cells from blood. Source of these receptors: a man under 40 in good health.

This chain connects TRBV30 to TRBJ1-2; 11 bases are shared with TRBD1. CDR1 and CDR2 (germline): GTSNPN, SVGIG (reference sequence). The CDR3 is 16 residues long. The junction had 7 bases not matched to a gene; V was cut back by 0 bases and J by 4 bases. The CDR3 nucleotides read TGTGCCTGGAGTGTACAGGGGACAGGGGGGACCTATGGCTACACCTTC. Translation gives CAWSVQGTGGTYGYTF. Drawing the rest from reference TRBV30 and TRBJ1-2, the complete variable domain is SQTIHQWPATLVQPVGSPLSLECTVEGTSNPNLYWYRQAAGRGLQLLFYSVGIGQISSEVPQNLSASRPQDRQFILSSKKLLLSDSGFYLCAWSVQGTGGTYGYTFGSGTRLTVV.

The CDR3 DNA sequence: TGTGCCAGCAGCTCTACCCCGGGACTAGCCATGGGGGGTGAGCAGTTCTTC. Translating gives CASSSTPGLAMGGEQFF. V and J are TRBV7-9 and TRBJ2-1; 9 positions agree with TRBD2. With V trimmed by 4 bases and J by 9 bases, 16 bases remained unmatched. The CDR3 extends over 17 amino acids. Looked up from germline, CDR1 is SEHNR and CDR2 is FQNEAQ (reference sequence).

This chain links TRBV7-2 with TRBJ2-7; 10 positions match TRBD2. Germline lookup yields CDR1 SGHTA and CDR2 FQGNSA. The V and J ends lost 5 bases and 4 bases, in that order; junction bases with no gene match: 8. The CDR3 loop spans 15 amino acids. CDR3 bases: TGTGCCAGCAGCCCGAGAGCGGGAGGGATATACGAGCAGTACTTC. This translates into CASSPRAGGIYEQYF. The whole variable domain, filled in from reference TRBV7-2 and TRBJ2-7, reads GAGVSQSPSNKVTEKGKDVELRCDPISGHTALYWYRQSLGQGLEFLIYFQGNSAPDKSGLPSDRFSAERTGGSVSTLTIQRTQQEDSAVYLCASSPRAGGIYEQYFGPGTRLTVT.

The chain recombines TRBV25-1 with TRBJ1-5, with D hard to call. Trimming cost V 5 bases and J 0 bases, with 11 bases left between them. CDR3 length: 15 amino acids. Germline lookup yields CDR1 MGHDK and CDR2 SYGVNS. The chain's CDR3 is CASSRQNYSNQPQHF. The CDR3 nucleotides are TGTGCCAGCAGTCGGCAGAACTATAGCAATCAGCCCCAGCATTTT.

In this sample, this clone turned up a few times. This rearrangement joins TRBV9 to TRBJ2-5; either TRBD1 or TRBD2 may supply D (5 bases each). The CDR3 spans 14 residues. Trimming took off 2 bases at V and 1 base at J, with 9 bases between the two ends. Germline V gene data show CDR1 as SGDLS and CDR2 as YYNGEE. The CDR3 DNA follows: TGTGCCAGCAGCGTTGGTGGGACCCAAGAGACCCAGTACTTC. Amino acid sequence: CASSVGGTQETQYF.

The chain is built from TRBV5-4 and TRBJ2-7; 8 bases map to TRBD2. Germline V lookup: CDR1 SGHNT, CDR2 YYREEE (reference sequence). After removal of 1 base from V and 2 bases from J, the junction contained 5 bases not matched to a gene. The CDR3 totals 15 residues. The CDR3: CASSLSTGGPYEQYF. The DNA for the CDR3 is TGTGCCAGCAGCTTGTCGACGGGAGGGCCCTACGAGCAGTACTTC.

A remark on this clone: Other DNA sequences in this sample translate to the same CDR3. V and J are TRBV7-2 and TRBJ2-1, with D hard to call. The CDR3 runs 13 residues. CDR1 and CDR2 (germline): SGHTA, FQGNSA. V lost 6 bases to trimming and J lost 0 bases, with 6 bases between them. This chain's CDR3 is CASSSSSYNEQFF. DNA of the CDR3: TGTGCCAGCAGTTCAAGCTCCTACAATGAGCAGTTCTTC.

The rearrangement links TRBV2 to TRBJ1-5; D might be TRBD1 (6 bases). Germline CDR1 and CDR2: SNHLY and FYNNEI. The CDR3 runs to 14 residues. Trimming took 5 bases from V and 4 from J, leaving 12 bases between them. The CDR3 protein is CASSHWTANQPQHF. DNA for the CDR3: TGTGCCAGCAGTCATTGGACAGCTAATCAGCCCCAGCATTTT. Drawing the rest from reference TRBV2 and TRBJ1-5, the complete variable domain is EPEVTQTPSHQVTQMGQEVILRCVPISNHLYFYWYRQILGQKVEFLVSFYNNEISEKSEIFDDQFSVERPDGSNFTLKIRSTKLEDSAMYFCASSHWTANQPQHFGDGTRLSIL.

Points on this clone: A much larger clone differs from this one at a single base, so this may be a read error. V usage is TRBV4-1 and J usage is TRBJ2-1; 13 bases are a match to TRBD2. Germline loops: CDR1 MGHRA, CDR2 YSYEKL. The CDR3 length is 16 residues. J was trimmed by 2 bases and V by 3 bases; bases with no gene match: 1. CDR3 nucleotides: TGCGCCAGCAGCCATGGGACTAGCGGGACCTACAATGAGCAGTTCTTC. This sequence encodes CASSHGTSGTYNEQFF.

This chain uses TRBV29-1 with TRBJ1-1; D is uncertain. The CDR3 sequence is 13 residues long. V lost 5 bases to trimming and J lost 3 bases, with 13 bases between them. The germline gives CDR1 SQVTM, CDR2 ANQGSEA. CDR3 amino acids: CSVSHRVDTEAFF. DNA of the CDR3: TGCAGCGTTTCCCATAGGGTGGACACTGAAGCTTTCTTT.

Many counts were recorded for this clone. Other DNA sequences in the same sample also yield this CDR3. This chain joins TRBV5-1 and TRBJ2-3; D might be TRBD2 (5 bases). The V end was cut by 2 bases, the J end by 2 bases, with 9 bases between. Germline lookup yields CDR1 SGHRS and CDR2 YFSETQ. The CDR3 loop spans 14 amino acids. CDR3 coding DNA: TGCGCCAGCAGCTTAGCGGAATCCACAGATACGCAGTATTTT. Its protein product is CASSLAESTDTQYF.

The chain has TRBV30 and TRBJ1-1; D gene uncertain. The V gene's germline CDR1 is GTSNPN and CDR2 SVGIG (reference sequence). This CDR3 comprises 15 residues. V was pared by 0 bases and J by 4 bases, with 15 bases between. CDR3 sequence (DNA): TGTGCCTGGAGTGTGAGTTTGGGTTCGGGCACTGAAGCTTTCTTT. It is translated as CAWSVSLGSGTEAFF.

This clone was seen a handful of times. V is TRBV7-7 and J is TRBJ2-5; D uncertain. Trimming took 1 base from V and 5 from J, leaving 5 bases between them. This CDR3 spans 12 amino acids. Germline values: CDR1 SSHAT, CDR2 FNYEAQ (reference sequence). In nucleotides, the CDR3 is TGTGCCAGCAGCTTAGATAGGGAGACCCAGTACTTC. Protein product: CASSLDRETQYF.

This clone was counted between two and nine times. The J gene is TRBJ2-1, the V gene TRBV7-2; 7 bases align to TRBD2. V lost 5 bases, J lost 5 bases, and 12 bases stayed unmatched. Germline assignment: CDR1 SGHTA and CDR2 FQGNSA. The CDR3 runs to 16 residues. CDR3 sequence reads: CASSPSWLAANNEQFF. CDR3 nucleotide sequence: TGTGCCAGCAGCCCATCCTGGCTAGCGGCAAACAATGAGCAGTTCTTC.

The chain has TRBV2 and TRBJ2-3, with D unresolved. Germline assignment: CDR1 SNHLY and CDR2 FYNNEI. The CDR3 spans 16 residues. V was trimmed by 5 bases and J by 1 base, leaving 16 bases between them. In DNA form, the CDR3 reads TGTGCCAGCAGTACTTACGGCTCTACCGGCACAGATACGCAGTATTTT. It is translated as CASSTYGSTGTDTQYF.

The chain combines TRBV7-2 with TRBJ2-1; 8 bases agree with TRBD2. Trimming at V came to 3 bases and at J to 9 bases, leaving 10 bases not matched to a gene. CDR3 length equals 15 residues. CDR1 and CDR2 from the germline V gene are SGHTA and FQGNSA. CDR3 DNA sequence: TGTGCCAGCAGCTTGTCCGGGACTAGTTACGGTGAGCAGTTCTTC. Translated, it gives CASSLSGTSYGEQFF.

This clone turned up a few times. The CDR3 loop is CAWSPFPSSYEQYF. Here the CDR3 DNA reads TGTGCCTGGAGTCCCTTTCCCTCCTCCTACGAGCAGTACTTC. J is TRBJ2-7 and V is TRBV30; D uncertain. The CDR3 contains 14 residues. CDR1 and CDR2 (germline): GTSNPN, SVGIG (reference sequence). Trimming removed 2 bases at V and 0 bases at J, with 11 bases between.

The rearrangement links TRBV5-6 to TRBJ2-5; possibly TRBD1 or TRBD2 for D (5 bases each). Looked up from germline, CDR1 is SGHDT and CDR2 is YYEEEE. The CDR3 is 14 amino acids. Trimming removed 1 base at V and 5 bases at J, with 12 bases between. CDR3 region: CASSLTGARETQYF. The CDR3 bases are TGTGCCAGCAGCTTGACCGGGGCCAGGGAGACCCAGTACTTC.

This clone was seen only once. The rearrangement links TRBV5-1 to TRBJ2-5, with 9 bases matching TRBD2. Germline CDR1 reads SGHRS; CDR2 reads YFSETQ. Trimming at V came to 1 base and at J to 2 bases, leaving 6 bases not matched to a gene. The CDR3 has 16 amino acids. CDR3 DNA sequence: TGCGCCAGCAGCTTGCCCTCTAGCGGGGCACAAGAGACCCAGTACTTC. Its protein product is CASSLPSSGAQETQYF. The whole variable domain, remainder taken from reference TRBV5-1 and TRBJ2-5, is KAGVTQTPRYLIKTRGQQVTLSCSPISGHRSVSWYQQTPGQGLQFLFEYFSETQRNKGNFPGRFSGRQFSNSRSEMNVSTLELGDSALYLCASSLPSSGAQETQYFGPGTRLLVL.

This chain links TRBV5-1 with TRBJ1-1; TRBD1 agrees at 7 bases. The V and J ends lost 3 bases and 4 bases, in that order; junction bases with no gene match: 9. The germline CDR1 and CDR2 sequences are SGHRS and YFSETQ. The CDR3 totals 15 residues. DNA of the CDR3: TGCGCCAGCAGCTCCTCGACAGGGTTCGGCACTGAAGCTTTCTTT. This gives the protein CASSSSTGFGTEAFF.